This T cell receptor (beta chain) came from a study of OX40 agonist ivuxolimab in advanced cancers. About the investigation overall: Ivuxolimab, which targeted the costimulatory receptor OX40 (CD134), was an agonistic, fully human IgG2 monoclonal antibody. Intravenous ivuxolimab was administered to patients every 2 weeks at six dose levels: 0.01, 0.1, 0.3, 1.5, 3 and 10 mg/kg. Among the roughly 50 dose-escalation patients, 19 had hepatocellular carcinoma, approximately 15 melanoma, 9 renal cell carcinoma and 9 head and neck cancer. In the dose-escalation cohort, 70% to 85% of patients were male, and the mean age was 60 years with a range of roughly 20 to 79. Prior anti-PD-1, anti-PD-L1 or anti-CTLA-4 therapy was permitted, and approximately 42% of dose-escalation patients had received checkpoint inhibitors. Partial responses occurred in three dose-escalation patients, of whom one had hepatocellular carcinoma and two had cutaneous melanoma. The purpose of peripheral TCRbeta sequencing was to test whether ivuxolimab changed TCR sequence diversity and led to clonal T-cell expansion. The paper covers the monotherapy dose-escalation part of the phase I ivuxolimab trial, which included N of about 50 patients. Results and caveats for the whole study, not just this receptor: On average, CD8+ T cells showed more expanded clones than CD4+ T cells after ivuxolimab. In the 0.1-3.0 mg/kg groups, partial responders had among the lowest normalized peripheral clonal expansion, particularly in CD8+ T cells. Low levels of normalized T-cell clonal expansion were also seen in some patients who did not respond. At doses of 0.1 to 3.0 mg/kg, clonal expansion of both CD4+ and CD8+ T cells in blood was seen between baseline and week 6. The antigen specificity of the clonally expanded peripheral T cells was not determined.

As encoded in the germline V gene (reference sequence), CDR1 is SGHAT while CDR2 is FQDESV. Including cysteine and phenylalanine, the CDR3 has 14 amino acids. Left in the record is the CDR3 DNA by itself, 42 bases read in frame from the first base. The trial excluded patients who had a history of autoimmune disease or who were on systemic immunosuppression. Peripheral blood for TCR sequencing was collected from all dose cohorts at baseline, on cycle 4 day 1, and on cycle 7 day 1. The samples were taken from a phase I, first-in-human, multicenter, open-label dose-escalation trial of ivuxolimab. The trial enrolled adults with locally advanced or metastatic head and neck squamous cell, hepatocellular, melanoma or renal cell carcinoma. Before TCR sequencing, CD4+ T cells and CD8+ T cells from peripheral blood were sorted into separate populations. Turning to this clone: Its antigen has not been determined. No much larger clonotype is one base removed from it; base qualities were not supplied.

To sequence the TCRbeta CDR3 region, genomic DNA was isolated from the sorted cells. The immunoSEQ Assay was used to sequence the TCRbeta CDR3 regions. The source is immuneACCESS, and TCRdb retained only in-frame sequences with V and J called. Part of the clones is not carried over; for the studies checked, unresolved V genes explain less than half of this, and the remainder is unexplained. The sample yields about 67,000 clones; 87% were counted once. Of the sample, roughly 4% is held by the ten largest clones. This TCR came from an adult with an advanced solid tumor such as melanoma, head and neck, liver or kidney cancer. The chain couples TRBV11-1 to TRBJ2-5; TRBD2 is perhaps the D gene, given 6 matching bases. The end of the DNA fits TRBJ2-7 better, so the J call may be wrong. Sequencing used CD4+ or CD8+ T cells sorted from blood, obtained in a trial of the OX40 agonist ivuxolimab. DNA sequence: TGTGCCAGCAGCAAGGGACTGGCCTCCTACGAGCAGTACTTC. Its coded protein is CASSKGLASYEQYF.